This T cell receptor (beta chain) was identified in a study of early T cells in non-severe SARS-CoV-2 infection. Study details: It was bulk RNA from unsorted whole blood that was sequenced, and the chains were unpaired.

This clonotype was counted only a few times. The CDR3 spans 15 residues. The germline CDR1 and CDR2 sequences are MDHEN and SYDVKM. The J segment lost 0 bases and the V segment lost 5 bases, leaving 4 bases of the junction unmatched. TCRdb recomputed calls from the 5' RACE reads with MiXCR, one row per CDR3 protein. The table lists approximately 90,000 distinct CDR3 sequences, roughly 15% of them singletons. Specimen: whole blood, collected at baseline. The chain has TRBV28 and TRBJ1-3, with 7 positions matching TRBD1. The clonotype comes from an adult who was a healthcare worker with PCR-confirmed SARS-CoV-2 infection or an uninfected control (not recorded which). The CDR3 DNA reads as TGTGCCAGCAGTAAACAGGGGAGCTCTGGAAACACCATATATTTT. Amino acid sequence: CASSKQGSSGNTIYF.